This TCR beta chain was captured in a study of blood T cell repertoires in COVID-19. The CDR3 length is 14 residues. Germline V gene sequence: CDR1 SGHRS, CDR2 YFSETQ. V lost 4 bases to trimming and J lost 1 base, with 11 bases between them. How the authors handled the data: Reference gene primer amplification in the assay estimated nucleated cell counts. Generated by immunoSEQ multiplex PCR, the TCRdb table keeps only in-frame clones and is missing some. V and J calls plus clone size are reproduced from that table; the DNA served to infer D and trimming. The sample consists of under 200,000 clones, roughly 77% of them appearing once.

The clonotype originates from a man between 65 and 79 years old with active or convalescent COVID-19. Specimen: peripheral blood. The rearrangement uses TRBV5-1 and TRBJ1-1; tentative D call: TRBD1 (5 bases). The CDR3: CASSPTAPNTEAFF. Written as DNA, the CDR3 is TGCGCCAGCAGCCCGACAGCGCCGAACACTGAAGCTTTCTTT.